Shown below are 16 T cell receptor beta chains from a single sample sequenced in a study of graft-versus-host responses after intestinal transplantation. TCRdb keeps only in-frame clones here, not all; method: immunoSEQ multiplex PCR. The top ten hold 3.6% of the sample, which has about 40,000 clones, 80% to 95% seen once. Sequencing was performed on PBMCs, taken approximately 100 weeks after intestinal transplantation. The receptors were sampled from a human patient who received an intestinal transplant, so some T cells may come from the graft donor.

This chain links TRBV7-9 with TRBJ2-1; TRBD1 aligns across 9 bases. V shed 8 bases, J shed 3 bases, and the junction held 8 bases outside the gene matches. This CDR3 is 15 amino acids long. CDR1 and CDR2 (germline): SEHNR, FQNEAQ (reference sequence). The CDR3 DNA reads TGTGCCAGCCGCAGCACAGGGGGCATCTACAATGAGCAGTTCTTC. Protein sequence: CASRSTGGIYNEQFF.

V usage is TRBV4-1 and J usage is TRBJ1-3, with 8 bases matching TRBD1. This CDR3 comprises 18 residues. The V gene's germline CDR1 is MGHRA and CDR2 YSYEKL. V was clipped by 1 base and J by 0 bases; unmatched bases: 8. The CDR3 is CASSQGGSGGYSGNTIYF. DNA for the CDR3: TGCGCCAGCAGCCAAGGAGGGTCAGGGGGCTACTCTGGAAACACCATATATTTT.

The gene calls are TRBV6-5 and TRBJ1-2, with 9 bases that match TRBD1. Germline CDR1 MNHEY, CDR2 SVGAGI. The CDR3 contains 14 residues. Germline trimming cut 8 bases from V and 7 bases from J; bases unmatched to any gene: 11. The CDR3 sequence: CASPEQQGAPGYTF. For the CDR3, the DNA is TGTGCCAGCCCAGAGCAACAGGGGGCGCCTGGCTACACCTTC.

This rearrangement joins TRBV7-9 to TRBJ1-2; 7 bases agree with TRBD1. This CDR3 region has 13 residues. Germline V gene sequence: CDR1 SEHNR, CDR2 FQNEAQ (reference sequence). Unmatched junction bases numbered 8, after V lost 7 bases and J lost 6 bases. As DNA, the CDR3 is TGTGCCAGCAACCAAGACAGGGTCAATGGCTACACCTTC. The encoded protein is CASNQDRVNGYTF.

The chain is built from TRBV7-3 and TRBJ2-5; D not certain. V lost 4 bases and J 1 base, leaving 7 bases between the germline ends. CDR1 is SGHTA, CDR2 FQGTGA, per germline. There are 13 residues in the CDR3. The CDR3 loop is CASSSGPQETQYF. DNA for the CDR3: TGTGCCAGCAGCTCCGGACCCCAAGAGACCCAGTACTTC.

The chain joins TRBV5-5 to TRBJ1-1, with D uncertain. Trimming took off 2 bases at V and 5 bases at J, with 7 bases between the two ends. The germline gives CDR1 SGHKS, CDR2 YYEKEE (reference sequence). The CDR3 consists of 12 residues. Here the CDR3 reads CASSLQGTEAFF. The CDR3 nucleotides read TGTGCCAGCAGCTTACAAGGGACTGAAGCTTTCTTT.

The chain couples TRBV29-1 to TRBJ2-7, with D maybe TRBD2 (6 bases). V gave up 7 bases and J gave up 0 bases, with 10 bases separating them. Germline V lookup: CDR1 SQVTM, CDR2 ANQGSEA. This CDR3 has 12 residues. The CDR3 nucleotides are TGCAGCGCAGTCGGGAGCTCCTACGAGCAGTACTTC. Translating it yields CSAVGSSYEQYF.

The J gene is TRBJ2-2, the V gene TRBV29-1; 8 positions agree with TRBD1. Germline V gene sequence: CDR1 SQVTM, CDR2 ANQGSEA. There are 14 residues in the CDR3. Trimming cost V 6 bases and J 3 bases; bases outside gene matches: 6. CDR3 sequence: CSVRMGQDTGELFF. CDR3 bases: TGCAGCGTCCGTATGGGACAGGACACCGGGGAGCTGTTTTTT.

The genes are TRBV15 and TRBJ1-2; 9 positions match TRBD1. Germline CDR1 and CDR2: LNHNV and YYDKDF (reference sequence). This CDR3 spans 15 amino acids. The V gene end was trimmed by 3 bases and the J gene end by 6 bases; junction bases not matched to a gene: 8. CDR3 nucleotide sequence: TGTGCCACCAGCAGGGTCAGGGACAGGGAGAATGGCTACACCTTC. Its translation: CATSRVRDRENGYTF.

The chain is built from TRBV7-3 and TRBJ1-1; a possible D gene is TRBD1 (5 bases). Germline V gene sequence: CDR1 SGHTA, CDR2 FQGTGA. CDR3 length equals 14 residues. Trimming cost V 5 bases and J 6 bases, with 16 bases left between them. CDR3 nucleotide sequence: TGTGCCAGCAGCCCAACCCGGGACCATCCTGAAGCTTTCTTT. Residues: CASSPTRDHPEAFF.

CDR3: CASSTGTGSYEQYF. The CDR3 coding sequence is TGTGCCAGCAGTACAGGGACAGGCTCCTACGAGCAGTACTTC. The chain links TRBV6-5 to TRBJ2-7; 8 positions agree with TRBD1. The CDR3 is made up of 14 amino acids. CDR1 and CDR2 from the germline V gene are MNHEY and SVGAGI. V lost 5 bases, J lost 0 bases, and 3 bases stayed unmatched.

The chain links TRBV5-4 to TRBJ1-5; D is unclear. Germline values: CDR1 SGHNT, CDR2 YYREEE (reference sequence). CDR3 size: 13 residues. The V end was cut by 4 bases, the J end by 9 bases, with 14 bases between. The chain's CDR3 is CASSDTAVGPQHF. CDR3 nucleotide sequence: TGTGCCAGCAGCGACACAGCGGTCGGGCCCCAGCATTTT.

The V and J genes are TRBV5-1 and TRBJ2-1; TRBD2 matches at 10 bases. Trimming took 5 bases from V and 9 from J; bases not matched to a gene: 14. The CDR3 has 16 residues. Germline values: CDR1 SGHRS, CDR2 YFSETQ. The CDR3 DNA reads as TGCGCCAGCAGTGTCGGGATCAGCGGGGGGGCGGTTGAGCAGTTCTTC. This translates into CASSVGISGGAVEQFF.

This clone occurred once. This sequence joins TRBV4-1 and TRBJ1-1; D gene unclear. This CDR3 is built from 14 residues. Germline V gene sequence: CDR1 MGHRA, CDR2 YSYEKL. Deletions cut 0 bases from V and 8 bases from J, with 13 bases between. CDR3 residues: CASSQEPGNPEAFF. The CDR3 DNA sequence: TGCGCCAGCAGCCAAGAGCCGGGCAACCCCGAAGCTTTCTTT.

V is TRBV7-2 and J is TRBJ2-7, with TRBD2 identical over 12 bases. The CDR3 covers 17 residues. Germline V CDR1 and CDR2: SGHTA, FQGNSA. Trimming took 5 bases from V and 6 from J; bases not matched to a gene: 14. In nucleotides, the CDR3 is TGTGCCAGCAGCAAAGTAAGACTAGCGGGAGAGTTGGGCGAGCAGTACTTC. Translation gives CASSKVRLAGELGEQYF.

CDR3 residues: CASSPFAGGRGPNEQFF. In DNA form, the CDR3 reads TGTGCCAGCAGCCCCTTCGCGGGAGGGAGGGGCCCCAATGAGCAGTTCTTC. The rearrangement links TRBV13 to TRBJ2-1, with TRBD2 identical over 9 bases. CDR1 and CDR2 from the germline V gene are PRHDT and FYEKMQ (reference sequence). The V segment lost 5 bases and the J segment 6 bases; nucleotides outside the gene matches: 14. This CDR3 comprises 17 residues.